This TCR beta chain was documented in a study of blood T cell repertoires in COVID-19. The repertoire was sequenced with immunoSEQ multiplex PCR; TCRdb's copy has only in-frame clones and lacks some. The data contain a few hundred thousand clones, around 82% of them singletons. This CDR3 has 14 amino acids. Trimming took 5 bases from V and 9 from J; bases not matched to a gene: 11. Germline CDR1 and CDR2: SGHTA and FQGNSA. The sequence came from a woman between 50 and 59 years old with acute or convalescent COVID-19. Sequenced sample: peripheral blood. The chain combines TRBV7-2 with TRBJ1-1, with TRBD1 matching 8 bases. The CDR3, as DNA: TGTGCCAGCAGCCAGGACAGGGAGCAGATTCAAGCTTTCTTT. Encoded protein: CASSQDREQIQAFF. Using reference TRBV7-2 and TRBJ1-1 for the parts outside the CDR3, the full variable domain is GAGVSQSPSNKVTEKGKDVELRCDPISGHTALYWYRQSLGQGLEFLIYFQGNSAPDKSGLPSDRFSAERTGGSVSTLTIQRTQQEDSAVYLCASSQDREQIQAFFGQGTRLTVV.